This TCR beta chain was obtained from a study of a mutant IDH1 vaccine in newly diagnosed glioma (dated by TCRdb to about 2021). Regarding the complete study: Vaccination started 4-6 weeks after radiotherapy alone, or was given together with temozolomide cycles in the groups whose treatment included chemotherapy. Of the 32 patients who were treated, around 60% were male and approximately 38% were female, and the mean age was around 43 years. Before enrollment, patients had received standard therapy of radiotherapy alone, temozolomide alone, or radiochemotherapy with temozolomide; most received the combination. The week-35 safety follow-up took place at visit V12, and the week-47 end of study took place at visit V13. Peripheral blood was drawn at six visits: V03 (baseline), V05, V07, V10, V12 and V13. For exploratory analyses, longitudinal TCRB deep sequencing was carried out in 25 treated patients wherever samples were available. Study-wide findings and limitations: Changes in the top peripheral T cell clonotypes picked up by TCRB sequencing did not appear to be linked to pseudoprogression. Immune responses induced by the vaccine were seen in roughly 95% of patients across multiple MHC alleles. The authors stated that sample limitations prevented analyses of patient blood samples from being reproduced. PBMC samples for TCRB deep sequencing were selected based on availability.

Library prep was done by the immunoSEQ multiplex PCR assay. Rearranged TCR beta chain sequences were amplified using the hsTCRB Kit according to the manufacturer's protocol. Sequencing of TCRB libraries was carried out on an Illumina MiSeq. Under the source paper's analysis protocol: The proprietary platform of the kit vendor was used for demultiplexing, trimming and gene mapping. In its TCRdb copy, this immuneACCESS table keeps in-frame sequences only and misses some clones. Where compared with another copy, unresolved V genes explain less than half of these, and the others have no known cause. That table is the source of V, J and clone size, and D and trimming were worked out from the DNA. This sample has about 32,000 clones in its table, and about 92% of those were observed once. The ten largest clones capture about 2.2% of the sample. This clone has a single count. The antigen this receptor binds is unknown. No much larger clone exists at a distance of one base, and base qualities are not known.

According to the study, the label for this sample's time point signals: week 47, end of study. Each vaccine dose, consisting of 300 ug of a 20-mer mutant IDH1 peptide in Montanide, was administered subcutaneously with topical imiquimod. Across visits V03 through V10, patients got a total of eight vaccinations, given in weeks 1, 3, 5, 7, 11, 15, 19 and 23. The donors had newly diagnosed IDH1-mutant astrocytomas of WHO grade 3 or 4 that showed loss of nuclear ATRX. The samples were drawn from NOA16, a multicentre, single-arm, open-label phase I trial in Germany that tested a mutant IDH1 peptide vaccine in humans for the first time. Genomic DNA for TCRB sequencing was extracted from EDTA blood using the DNeasy Blood and Tissue Kit. The sample here was PBMCs, taken from a glioma patient whose treatment included an IDH1 peptide vaccine. This clonotype originated in a man aged 40-49 years with glioma.

The CDR3 sequence is CASSQADRGPGNTIYF. The nucleotide sequence reads as follows: TGCGCCAGCAGCCAGGCGGACAGGGGACCTGGAAACACCATATATTTT. The chain uses TRBV4-1 and TRBJ1-3; 9 central bases correspond to TRBD1. CDR1 MGHRA and CDR2 YSYEKL were looked up in the germline V gene. Compared with germline, V lacks 3 bases and J lacks 2 bases; bases without a gene match: 5. Measured from the cysteine to the phenylalanine, the CDR3 is 16 residues long. Only the CDR3 DNA is retained, 48 bases long and in frame from the first base.